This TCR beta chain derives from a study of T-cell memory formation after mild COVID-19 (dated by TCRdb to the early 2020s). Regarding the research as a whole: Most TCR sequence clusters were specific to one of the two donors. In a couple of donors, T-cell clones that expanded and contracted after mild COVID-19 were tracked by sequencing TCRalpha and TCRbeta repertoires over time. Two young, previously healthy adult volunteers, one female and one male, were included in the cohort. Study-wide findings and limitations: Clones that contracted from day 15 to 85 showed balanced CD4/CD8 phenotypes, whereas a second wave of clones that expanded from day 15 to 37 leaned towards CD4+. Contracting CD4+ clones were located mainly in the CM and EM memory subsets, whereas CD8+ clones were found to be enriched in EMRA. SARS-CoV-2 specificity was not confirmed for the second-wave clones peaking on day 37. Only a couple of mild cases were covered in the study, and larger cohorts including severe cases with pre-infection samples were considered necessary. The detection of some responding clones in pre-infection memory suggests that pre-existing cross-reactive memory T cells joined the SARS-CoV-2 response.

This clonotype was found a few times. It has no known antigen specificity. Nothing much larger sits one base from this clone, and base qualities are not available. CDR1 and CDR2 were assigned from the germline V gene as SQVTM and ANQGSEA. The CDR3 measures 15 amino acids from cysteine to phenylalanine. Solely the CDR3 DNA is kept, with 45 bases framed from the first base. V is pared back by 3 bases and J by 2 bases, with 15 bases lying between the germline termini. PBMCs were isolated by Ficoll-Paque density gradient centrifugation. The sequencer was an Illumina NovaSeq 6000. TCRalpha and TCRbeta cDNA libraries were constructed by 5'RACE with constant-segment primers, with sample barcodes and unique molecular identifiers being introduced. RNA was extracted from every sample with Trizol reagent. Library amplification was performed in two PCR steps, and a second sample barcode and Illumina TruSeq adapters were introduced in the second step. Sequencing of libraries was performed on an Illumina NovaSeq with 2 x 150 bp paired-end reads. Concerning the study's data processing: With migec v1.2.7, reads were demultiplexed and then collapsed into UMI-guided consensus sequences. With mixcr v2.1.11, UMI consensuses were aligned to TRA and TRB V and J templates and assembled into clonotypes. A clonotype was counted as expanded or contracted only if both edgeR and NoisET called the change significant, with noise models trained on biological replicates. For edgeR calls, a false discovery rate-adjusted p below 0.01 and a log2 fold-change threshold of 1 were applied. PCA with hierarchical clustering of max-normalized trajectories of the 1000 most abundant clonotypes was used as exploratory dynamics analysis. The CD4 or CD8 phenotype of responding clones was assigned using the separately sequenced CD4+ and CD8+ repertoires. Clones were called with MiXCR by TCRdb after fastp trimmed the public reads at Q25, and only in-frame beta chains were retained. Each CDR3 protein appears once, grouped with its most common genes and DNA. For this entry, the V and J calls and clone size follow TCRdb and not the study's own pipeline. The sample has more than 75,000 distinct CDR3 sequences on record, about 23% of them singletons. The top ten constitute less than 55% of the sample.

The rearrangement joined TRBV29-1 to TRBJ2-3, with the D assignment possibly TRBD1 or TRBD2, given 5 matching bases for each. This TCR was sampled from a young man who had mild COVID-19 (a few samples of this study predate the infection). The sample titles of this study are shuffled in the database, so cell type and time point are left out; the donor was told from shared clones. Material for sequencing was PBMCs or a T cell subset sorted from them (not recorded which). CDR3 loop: CSVEGDGANTDTQYF. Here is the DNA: TGCAGCGTTGAGGGGGACGGAGCTAACACAGATACGCAGTATTTT.